These T cell receptor beta chains were read from a single sample in a study of molecular identifiers for immune sequencing clone quantification. One entry per CDR3 protein, called by TCRdb with MiXCR from the PCR reads. The sample gives approximately 630,000 distinct CDR3 sequences, less than 30% of which show up once; approximately 0.75% is in the top ten. The sample was naive CD8+ T cells from blood, with Jurkat cell RNA spiked in. The receptor source for this set is a human donor in good health. Some libraries in this study had Jurkat cell RNA spiked in. CDR3s include the opening cysteine and the closing phenylalanine or tryptophan. Each record gives: J gene, V gene, CDR3 length, D gene, clone size, CDR3 DNA, CDR3 protein. The D gene is left open where the match is weak. Some rows mark clone size as missing; the rest say once, few, many or name a class of expanded clone.

TRBJ2-2	TRBV19	17	NA	NA	TGTGCCAGTAGTATCGTAGCAGGACAGACAAACACCGGGGAGCTGTTTTTT	CASSIVAGQTNTGELFF
TRBJ2-3	TRBV6-5	15	TRBD2	many	TGTGCCAGCAGTTACGGGACTAGCGGGACAGATACGCAGTATTTT	CASSYGTSGTDTQYF
TRBJ2-5	TRBV27	16	TRBD1	few	TGTGCCAGCAGTCTGGGACAGGTTGGAATCCCCCAGACCCAGTACTTC	CASSLGQVGIPQTQYF
TRBJ2-3	TRBV30	13	NA	many	TGTGCCTGGAGTGTCCTAGACACAGATACGCAGTATTTT	CAWSVLDTDTQYF
TRBJ2-7	TRBV3-1	16	NA	NA	TGTGCCAGCAGCCAAGGTGGGTCCCTACCTATCGAGGAGCAGTACTTC	CASSQGGSLPIEEQYF
TRBJ1-5	TRBV12-3/TRBV12-4	13	NA	few	TGTGCCAGCAGTTTGACGGGGCGTCAGCCCCAGCATTTT	CASSLTGRQPQHF
TRBJ1-2	TRBV25-1	13	NA	many	TGTGCCAGCAGTGAATCTTCCGCCTATGGCTACACCTTC	CASSESSAYGYTF
TRBJ2-1	TRBV5-1	15	NA	few	TGCGCCAGCAGCTTGACAGCGGTGGGGTACAATGAGCAGTTCTTC	CASSLTAVGYNEQFF
TRBJ2-7	TRBV5-5	14	NA	many	TGTGCCAGCAGCTTGGTAGGACAGACAAAGGAGCAGTACTTC	CASSLVGQTKEQYF
TRBJ1-1	TRBV9	16	TRBD1	NA	TGTGCCAGCAGCTCAACGTACAGGGGGCAGTACACTGAAGCTTTCTTT	CASSSTYRGQYTEAFF
TRBJ2-7	TRBV7-6	15	TRBD2	few	TGTGCCAGCAGTCGACTAGCGGGACCTTTTGGCGAGCAGTACTTC	CASSRLAGPFGEQYF
TRBJ2-3	TRBV12-5	17	NA	few	TGTGCTAGTGGTCCCCCCACTTCGGTCCCTTTCACAGATACGCAGTATTTT	CASGPPTSVPFTDTQYF
TRBJ1-4	TRBV7-9	14	TRBD1	many	TGTGCCAGCAGCCCTCCCGGGACAGGTGAAAAACTGTTTTTT	CASSPPGTGEKLFF
TRBJ1-1	TRBV30	12	NA	NA	TGTGCCTGGAGTCAGGGGCACACTGAAGCTTTCTTT	CAWSQGHTEAFF